This T cell receptor (beta chain) was sequenced during a study of lymphopenia after photon versus proton radiotherapy. The ends were cut back, 5 bases at V and 3 bases at J, with 8 bases in the middle. The CDR3 is 12 residues long. Germline V CDR1 and CDR2: MNHNS, SASEGT. Repertoires were generated with immunoSEQ multiplex PCR, while TCRdb's copy carries only in-frame clones and drops some. The sample consists of around 63,000 clones, more than 75% of them appearing once. The sequencing used peripheral blood, collected from a patient treated with proton-based radiotherapy. The receptor's source is a man older than 75 with esophageal cancer. The genes are TRBV6-1 and TRBJ2-7; D not certain. The CDR3 DNA reads TGTGCCAGCAGTTATAAGGGCTACGAGCAGTACTTC. Its translation is CASSYKGYEQYF.